This T cell receptor (beta chain) was retrieved from a study of CD8+ T cells in alopecia areata. The study's findings and limits: Scalp samples also yield sequences from resident alphabeta T cells of normal skin.

Trimming cost V 3 bases and J 6 bases; bases outside gene matches: 5. This CDR3 is 14 amino acids long. In germline, CDR1 is MNHEY, CDR2 SVGAGI. The authors extracted RNA and reverse transcribed it into cDNA as the sequencing template. The repertoire was sequenced with immunoSEQ multiplex PCR; TCRdb's copy has only in-frame clones and lacks some. The sample holds around 140,000 clones; about 88% are singletons and the top ten take roughly an eighth. Concerning this clone itself: Its matching antigen is unknown.

Treatment denoted: oral pan-JAK inhibitor, 5-10 mg twice daily. This chain joins TRBV6-5 and TRBJ2-7; 10 nucleotides agree with TRBD1. The clonotype originates from a human donor with alopecia areata. The material sequenced was CD8+ T cells sorted from blood, taken at week 4, from a patient treated with tofacitinib. CDR3 region: CASSYFGQGGEQYF. The CDR3 bases are TGTGCCAGCAGTTATTTCGGACAGGGGGGCGAGCAGTACTTC.